A selection of T cell receptor beta chains follows, all from one sample in a study of T cell changes during pregnancy in multiple sclerosis. Only in-frame clones appear in the TCRdb table, and some are missing; sequencing was by immunoSEQ multiplex PCR. This sample has approximately 88,000 clones, with about 94% found just once. Sequencing was performed on peripheral blood, taken in the third trimester of pregnancy. These receptors were obtained from a female donor with multiple sclerosis, enrolled in a pregnancy study. Each CDR3 is given with its conserved first and last residue. D genes are given only for firm matches. A clone size is listed for some rows: how often the clone was seen (once, few, many), or a class if it is expanded.

V gene	D gene	J gene	clone size	CDR3 protein	CDR3 DNA
TRBV19	TRBD1	TRBJ1-1	NA	CASKTQGANTEAFF	TGTGCCAGTAAAACACAGGGGGCGAACACTGAAGCTTTCTTT
TRBV21-1	NA	TRBJ2-1	NA	CASSKEPPPPRDEQFF	TGTGCCAGCAGCAAAGAGCCGCCACCTCCTCGGGATGAGCAGTTCTTC
TRBV29-1	NA	TRBJ1-1	once	CSVVEGGTEAFF	TGCAGCGTTGTAGAAGGGGGCACTGAAGCTTTCTTT
TRBV5-6	NA	TRBJ2-5	NA	CASSLRQVETQYF	TGTGCCAGCAGCCTGCGACAGGTGGAGACCCAGTACTTC
TRBV21-1	NA	TRBJ2-5	NA	CASTKLGETQYF	TGTGCCAGCACCAAGCTAGGAGAGACCCAGTACTTC
TRBV29-1	NA	TRBJ1-1	NA	CSVVNRLANTEAFF	TGCAGCGTTGTCAACAGGTTGGCGAACACTGAAGCTTTCTTT
TRBV28	TRBD1	TRBJ2-2	NA	CASSFPGGTGNFLFF	TGTGCCAGCAGTTTCCCCGGTGGGACAGGCAACTTCTTGTTTTTT
TRBV6-5	NA	TRBJ2-3	NA	CASSPQGTDTQYF	TGTGCCAGCAGTCCCCAGGGCACAGATACGCAGTATTTT
TRBV7-7	TRBD2	TRBJ2-1	NA	CASSPGGAGPYNEQFF	TGTGCTAGCAGCCCCGGGGGGGCGGGACCCTACAATGAGCAGTTCTTC
TRBV2	NA	TRBJ2-2	NA	CASSELAQDTGELFF	TGTGCCAGCAGTGAACTAGCTCAGGACACCGGGGAGCTGTTTTTT
TRBV4-2	TRBD2	TRBJ2-5	many	CASSQEGGRGETQYF	TGTGCCAGCAGCCAAGAAGGCGGGAGAGGGGAGACCCAGTACTTC
TRBV28	TRBD1	TRBJ2-3	NA	CASTALTGGTDTQYF	TGTGCCAGTACCGCCCTGACAGGGGGGACAGATACGCAGTATTTT
TRBV4-3	TRBD2	TRBJ2-7	NA	CASSQEWASRGSSYEQYF	TGCGCCAGCAGCCAAGAGTGGGCCTCCCGCGGGAGCTCCTACGAGCAGTACTTC
TRBV2	NA	TRBJ1-5	NA	CASRVGVSNQPQHF	TGTGCCAGCAGGGTAGGAGTTAGCAATCAGCCCCAGCATTTT
TRBV18	TRBD1	TRBJ2-7	once	CASSPGQESASYEQYF	TGTGCCAGCTCACCGGGACAGGAGAGTGCATCCTACGAGCAGTACTTC
TRBV2	NA	TRBJ2-7	NA	CASNEQALPSYEQYF	TGTGCCAGCAATGAACAGGCCCTCCCCTCCTACGAGCAGTACTTC
TRBV5-4	NA	TRBJ2-2	NA	CASSLGGLGLDTGELFF	TGTGCCAGCAGCTTGGGGGGCCTAGGTCTTGACACCGGGGAGCTGTTTTTT
TRBV15	TRBD1	TRBJ1-5	NA	CATSSQTGTQPQHF	TGTGCCACCAGCAGCCAGACAGGGACCCAGCCCCAGCATTTT
TRBV7-2	TRBD1	TRBJ2-3	NA	CASSLFRGQTGVTDTQYF	TGTGCCAGCAGCTTGTTTCGCGGTCAGACAGGGGTCACAGATACGCAGTATTTT
TRBV14	NA	TRBJ2-1	NA	CASSPAYNEQFF	TGTGCCAGCAGCCCAGCCTACAATGAGCAGTTCTTC
TRBV6-1	NA	TRBJ1-1	NA	CASSDRNRVKNTEAFF	TGTGCCAGCAGTGACCGTAACAGAGTAAAGAACACTGAAGCTTTCTTT
TRBV5-6	TRBD2	TRBJ2-3	NA	CASSLVAGGTDTQYF	TGTGCCAGCAGCTTAGTTGCGGGAGGCACAGATACGCAGTATTTT
TRBV25-1	NA	TRBJ2-7	NA	CASRDLGEQYF	TGTGCCAGTCGGGACTTGGGCGAGCAGTACTTC
TRBV19	NA	TRBJ2-1	NA	CASSMIAGSAHEQFF	TGTGCCAGTAGTATGATCGCGGGATCGGCACATGAGCAGTTCTTC
TRBV4-1	NA	TRBJ2-7	NA	CASSPSQGSAYEQYF	TGCGCCAGCAGCCCCTCCCAGGGGTCGGCCTACGAGCAGTACTTC
TRBV19	TRBD2	TRBJ2-7	NA	CASSRGDPYEQYF	TGTGCCAGTAGTCGGGGGGACCCCTACGAGCAGTACTTC
TRBV18	TRBD1	TRBJ2-7	NA	CASSLAGTGGTEQYF	TGTGCCAGCTCACTCGCCGGGACAGGGGGTACCGAGCAGTACTTC
TRBV6-6	TRBD2	TRBJ2-1	NA	CASSQQGLAANEQFF	TGTGCCAGCAGCCAACAGGGACTAGCGGCCAATGAGCAGTTCTTC
TRBV29-1	NA	TRBJ1-1	NA	CSVSQGIYTEAFF	TGCAGCGTATCCCAGGGGATATACACTGAAGCTTTCTTT
TRBV13	TRBD2	TRBJ2-2	NA	CASSPHYRTSGRPAGGELFF	TGTGCCAGCAGCCCTCATTATAGGACTAGCGGGAGACCGGCGGGCGGGGAGCTGTTTTTT
TRBV27	NA	TRBJ2-1	NA	CASSLGRSYNEQFF	TGTGCCAGCAGTTTAGGTCGGTCCTACAATGAGCAGTTCTTC
TRBV11-1	NA	TRBJ2-7	NA	CASSHPGLGGEQYF	TGTGCCAGCAGCCATCCAGGGCTGGGGGGCGAGCAGTACTTC
TRBV4-1	TRBD2	TRBJ2-2	NA	CASRASPSGYAGELFF	TGCGCCAGCAGAGCTAGCCCTAGCGGGTACGCCGGGGAGCTGTTTTTT
TRBV18	NA	TRBJ1-3	NA	CASSPEYRSGNTIYF	TGTGCCAGCTCACCAGAGTACAGATCTGGAAACACCATATATTTT
TRBV5-6	NA	TRBJ2-1	NA	CASSGRGYNEQFF	TGTGCCAGCAGCGGCCGGGGGTACAATGAGCAGTTCTTC
TRBV7-9	NA	TRBJ2-5	NA	CASSLGAGTQETQYF	TGTGCCAGCAGCTTAGGGGCAGGAACTCAAGAGACCCAGTACTTC
TRBV5-4	NA	TRBJ2-5	NA	CASSLWAGGETQYF	TGTGCCAGCAGCTTATGGGCCGGAGGAGAGACCCAGTACTTC
TRBV6-5	TRBD1	TRBJ1-1	NA	CASSYLGTGVNTEAFF	TGTGCCAGCAGTTACTTAGGGACAGGGGTGAACACTGAAGCTTTCTTT
TRBV30	NA	TRBJ2-6	NA	CAWSQADSPISGANVLTF	TGTGCCTGGAGTCAGGCGGACTCACCTATCTCTGGGGCCAACGTCCTGACTTTC
TRBV28	NA	TRBJ1-4	once	CASSLIRSPLGEKLFF	TGTGCCAGCAGTTTAATAAGGTCTCCCCTCGGGGAAAAACTGTTTTTT
TRBV28	NA	TRBJ1-2	NA	CASSLTGTYYGYTF	TGTGCCAGCAGCCTCACCGGGACTTACTATGGCTACACCTTC
TRBV7-9	TRBD2	TRBJ2-7	NA	CASTHTGLAGVEQYF	TGTGCCAGCACACACACCGGACTAGCGGGAGTCGAGCAGTACTTC
TRBV30	NA	TRBJ2-1	NA	CAWSVRGNEQFF	TGTGCCTGGAGTGTACGGGGCAATGAGCAGTTCTTC
TRBV6-1	NA	TRBJ1-4	NA	CASSSGAIGKLFF	TGTGCCAGTTCATCAGGGGCAATAGGAAAACTGTTTTTT
TRBV29-1	TRBD2	TRBJ2-1	NA	CSVGLAGVGSSYNEQFF	TGCAGCGTTGGGCTAGCGGGAGTAGGAAGCTCCTACAATGAGCAGTTCTTC
TRBV23-1	TRBD1	TRBJ2-1	NA	CASSRQGITYNEQFF	TGCGCCAGCAGTCGACAGGGGATCACCTACAATGAGCAGTTCTTC
TRBV7-9	NA	TRBJ1-1	NA	CASSIPAGGDTEAFF	TGTGCCAGCAGCATACCTGCCGGGGGGGACACTGAAGCTTTCTTT
TRBV2	TRBD1	TRBJ2-7	NA	CASTWTGGSYEQYF	TGTGCCAGCACCTGGACAGGGGGCTCCTACGAGCAGTACTTC
TRBV19	NA	TRBJ2-3	NA	CASSIGDTQYF	TGTGCCAGTAGTATCGGGGATACGCAGTATTTT
TRBV27	TRBD1	TRBJ2-2	NA	CASRDRGLSGELFF	TGTGCCAGCAGGGACAGGGGATTGAGCGGGGAGCTGTTTTTT
TRBV5-8	NA	TRBJ1-2	few	CASSSGTPGGYGYTF	TGTGCCAGCAGCAGCGGGACACCTGGGGGATATGGCTACACCTTC
TRBV19	NA	TRBJ1-1	NA	CASSIVFAGKAEAFF	TGTGCCAGTAGTATTGTTTTCGCGGGGAAGGCTGAAGCTTTCTTT
TRBV10-3	TRBD1	TRBJ2-5	NA	CAISEKIPWTGTTGTQYF	TGTGCCATCAGTGAAAAAATTCCGTGGACAGGGACAACTGGCACCCAGTACTTC